The sequence of this TCR beta chain was determined in a study of blood T cell repertoires in COVID-19. How the authors handled the data: Amplification of reference gene primers provided the estimated nucleated cell counts. Assay used: immunoSEQ multiplex PCR; TCRdb lists only in-frame clones, some missing. That table is the source of V, J and clone size, and D and trimming were worked out from the DNA. This sample yields about 20,000 clones, of which 88% are seen a single time; about 10% belongs to the top ten. Sequenced material: peripheral blood. This TCR derives from a human donor in a cohort sampled during active COVID-19. The donor label of this sample is uncertain.

The CDR3 DNA reads TGCGCCAGCAGCTTGGGAGGGGGTGCTGGAAACACCATATATTTT. Protein: CASSLGGGAGNTIYF. The chain is built from TRBV5-1 and TRBJ1-3; tentative D call: TRBD1 (6 bases). The CDR3 length is 15 residues. Germline V gene data show CDR1 as SGHRS and CDR2 as YFSETQ. The ends were cut back, 0 bases at V and 2 bases at J, with 9 bases in the middle.